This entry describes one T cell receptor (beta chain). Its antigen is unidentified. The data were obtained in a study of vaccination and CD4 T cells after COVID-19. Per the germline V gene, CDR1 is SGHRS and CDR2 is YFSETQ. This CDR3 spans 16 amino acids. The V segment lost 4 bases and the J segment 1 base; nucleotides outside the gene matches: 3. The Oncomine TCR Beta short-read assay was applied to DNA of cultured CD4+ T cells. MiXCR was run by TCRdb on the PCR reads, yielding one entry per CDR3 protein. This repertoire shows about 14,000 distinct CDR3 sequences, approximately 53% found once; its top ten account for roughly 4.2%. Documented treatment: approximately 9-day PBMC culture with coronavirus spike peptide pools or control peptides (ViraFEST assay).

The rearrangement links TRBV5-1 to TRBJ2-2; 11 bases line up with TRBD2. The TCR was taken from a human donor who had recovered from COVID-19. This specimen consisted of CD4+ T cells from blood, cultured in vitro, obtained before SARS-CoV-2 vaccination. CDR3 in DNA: TGCGCCAGCAGCCGCGGACTAGCGGGGAACACCGGGGAGCTGTTTTTT. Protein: CASSRGLAGNTGELFF.